One and the same sample provided the 10 T cell receptor beta chains below, sequenced in a study of OX40 agonist ivuxolimab in advanced cancers. Method: immunoSEQ multiplex PCR; TCRdb's copy keeps in-frame clones and lacks some. This sample has 77,000 or so clones; approximately 81% occur once, and the top ten carry approximately 5%. The sample here was CD4+ or CD8+ T cells sorted from blood, taken in a trial of the OX40 agonist ivuxolimab. The receptors here all came from an adult with an advanced solid tumor such as melanoma, head and neck, liver or kidney cancer.

Regarding this clone: One junction end disagrees with the germline gene, perhaps due to a read error. The identical CDR3 is also encoded by other nucleotide sequences in the sample. V usage is TRBV5-1 and J usage is TRBJ1-1, with D unresolved. The CDR3 length is 14 residues. Germline V gene data show CDR1 as SGHRS and CDR2 as YFSETQ. The CDR3: CASSLDGPNTEAFF. In DNA form, the CDR3 reads TGCGCCAGCAGTTTGGACGGCCCAAACACTGAAGCTTTCTTT.

This chain uses TRBV6-5 with TRBJ2-3, with D unclear. The CDR3 has 14 residues. V lost 4 bases, J lost 1 base, and 9 bases lay in between. Germline CDR1 and CDR2: MNHEY and SVGAGI. The DNA for the CDR3 is TGTGCCAGCAGTTCCCCTGGTCGCACAGATACGCAGTATTTT. This sequence encodes CASSSPGRTDTQYF.

This chain joins TRBV7-3 and TRBJ1-6; D uncertain. This CDR3 is built from 14 residues. Per germline, CDR1 SGHTA and CDR2 FQGTGA. The V end lost 2 bases, the J end lost 7 bases, and 9 bases lay between the germline ends. The CDR3 nucleotides are TGTGCCAGCAGCTTATCTTTCGGAAATTCACCCCTCCACTTT. Translated: CASSLSFGNSPLHF.

The CDR3: CASSQDPQGSYGYTF. DNA for the CDR3: TGCGCCAGCAGCCAAGATCCACAGGGATCCTATGGCTACACCTTC. The J gene is TRBJ1-2, the V gene TRBV4-1; D might be TRBD1 (6 bases). The V gene's germline CDR1 is MGHRA and CDR2 YSYEKL. This CDR3 is built from 15 residues. V gave up 0 bases and J gave up 4 bases, with 12 bases separating them.

This clone occurred a few times. The chain has TRBV2 and TRBJ1-5; D is unclear. This CDR3 contains 13 residues. CDR1 and CDR2 from the germline V gene are SNHLY and FYNNEI. Trimming took 5 bases from V and 4 from J, leaving 9 bases between them. The CDR3 reads CASSSTGNQPQHF. The CDR3 bases are TGTGCCAGCAGTTCAACGGGGAATCAGCCCCAGCATTTT.

This rearrangement joins TRBV5-1 to TRBJ1-1, with 10 bases matching TRBD1. This CDR3 is built from 14 residues. The germline CDR1 and CDR2 sequences are SGHRS and YFSETQ. V gave up 3 bases and J gave up 5 bases; unmatched junction bases: 4. As DNA, the CDR3 is TGCGCCAGCAGCTCGAGACAGGGGGCAACTGAAGCTTTCTTT. Protein sequence: CASSSRQGATEAFF.

The chain links TRBV19 to TRBJ1-3; a weak D match, TRBD1 (6 bases). The CDR3 length is 14 residues. V was pared by 7 bases and J by 4 bases, with 14 bases between. Germline CDR1 is LNHDA and CDR2 is SQIVND (reference sequence). CDR3: CASTSGAEGNTIYF. The CDR3 region has the DNA TGTGCCAGTACGTCAGGGGCAGAAGGAAACACCATATATTTT.

The chain couples TRBV6-5 to TRBJ2-7; possible D gene TRBD1, 6 bases. This CDR3 contains 15 residues. V was cut by 2 bases and J by 1 base, with 12 bases left in between. CDR1 and CDR2 from the germline V gene are MNHEY and SVGAGI. The CDR3 here is CASSYEGTLSYEQYF. The CDR3 nucleotides read TGTGCCAGCAGTTACGAAGGGACACTTTCCTACGAGCAGTACTTC.

The V and J genes are TRBV2 and TRBJ1-2; D not resolved. Looked up from germline, CDR1 is SNHLY and CDR2 is FYNNEI. CDR3 length: 13 amino acids. The V and J ends lost 3 bases and 4 bases respectively, with 9 bases between them. CDR3 sequence: CASSDAAGYGYTF. As DNA, the CDR3 is TGTGCCAGCAGTGACGCCGCCGGCTATGGCTACACCTTC.

Remarks on this clone: Sequence at one end of the junction differs from germline and may be a read error. V is TRBV4-1 and J is TRBJ1-2, with TRBD1 identical over 11 bases. There are 16 residues in the CDR3. CDR1 is MGHRA and CDR2 is YSYEKL in the germline V gene. This chain's CDR3 is CASSQDSGTGGYGYTF. The DNA for the CDR3 is TGTGCCAGCAGCCAAGATTCCGGGACAGGGGGCTATGGCTACACCTTC.